This T cell receptor beta chain originates from a study of cytomegalovirus exposure and HLA in healthy donors. Study-wide background: Early release data held 75 million to 90 million unique TCRs from HLA-typed donors. Study conclusions and caveats: According to the study, 150 to 200 TCR beta chains were cytomegalovirus-associated. A later analysis linked a missense DCLRE1C variant to TCR beta V- and J-gene trimming.

With 0 bases clipped from V and 5 bases from J, the junction kept 4 bases outside the gene matches. In germline, CDR1 is MNHEY, CDR2 SVGAGI. The CDR3 totals 14 residues. Comment on this clone: Its antigen is unidentified.

The PCR ran on 60 Vbeta and 13 Jbeta primers. Using immunoSEQ multiplex PCR, the repertoire was profiled, and TCRdb retains in-frame clones only, with some absent. The repertoire consists of some 170,000 clones, with about 69% occurring once and the leading ten covering about 2.7%. The source material was PBMCs. This clonotype was sampled from a male donor in good health and CMV-seronegative. The chain couples TRBV6-5 to TRBJ2-7; 7 nucleotides agree with TRBD2. CDR3 DNA: TGTGCCAGCAGTTACTCGTTCGGGGGGAACGAGCAGTACTTC. This sequence encodes CASSYSFGGNEQYF.